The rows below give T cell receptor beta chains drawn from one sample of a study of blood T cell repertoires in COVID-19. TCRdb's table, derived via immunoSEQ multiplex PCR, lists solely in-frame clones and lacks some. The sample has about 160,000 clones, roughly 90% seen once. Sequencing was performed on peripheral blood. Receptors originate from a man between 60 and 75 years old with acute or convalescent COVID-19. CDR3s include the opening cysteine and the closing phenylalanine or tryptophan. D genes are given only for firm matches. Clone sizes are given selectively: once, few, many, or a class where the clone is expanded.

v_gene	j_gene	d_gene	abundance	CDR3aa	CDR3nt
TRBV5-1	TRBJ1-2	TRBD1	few	CASSLTTTGDDHTF	TGCGCCAGCAGCTTGACCACTACAGGGGACGACCACACCTTC
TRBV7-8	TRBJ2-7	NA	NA	CASSLPGYEQYF	TGTGCCAGCAGCCTCCCAGGCTACGAGCAGTACTTC
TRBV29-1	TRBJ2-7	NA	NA	CSVGSTYEQYF	TGCAGCGTTGGTAGCACCTACGAGCAGTACTTC
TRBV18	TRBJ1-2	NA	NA	CASSPPQGIGYTF	TGTGCCAGCTCACCCCCACAGGGAATTGGCTACACCTTC
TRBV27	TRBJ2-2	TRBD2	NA	CASSLWTSPNTGELFF	TGTGCCAGCAGTTTATGGACTAGCCCCAACACCGGGGAGCTGTTTTTT
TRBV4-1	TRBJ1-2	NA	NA	CASSPGETQLNYGYTF	TGCGCCAGCAGCCCCGGGGAAACGCAACTCAACTATGGCTACACCTTC
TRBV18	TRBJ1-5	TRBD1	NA	CASSQDLQGSNQPQHF	TGTGCCAGCTCACAAGACCTACAGGGGTCCAATCAGCCCCAGCATTTT
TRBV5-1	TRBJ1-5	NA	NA	CASSLEAGNQPQHF	TGCGCCAGCAGCTTGGAGGCAGGGAATCAGCCCCAGCATTTT
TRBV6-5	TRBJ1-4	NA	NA	CASSRTVNEKLFF	TGTGCCAGCAGTCGGACAGTTAATGAAAAACTGTTTTTT
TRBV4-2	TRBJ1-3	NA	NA	CASSQEPVDSGNTIYF	TGTGCCAGCAGCCAAGAACCAGTCGACTCTGGAAACACCATATATTTT
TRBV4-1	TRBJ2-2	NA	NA	CASSQAGLGELFF	TGCGCCAGCAGCCAGGCCGGACTAGGGGAGCTGTTTTTT
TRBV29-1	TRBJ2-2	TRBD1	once	CSFNDRGSTGELFF	TGCAGCTTTAATGACAGGGGCAGCACCGGGGAGCTGTTTTTT
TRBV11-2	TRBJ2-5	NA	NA	CASSLGRLQAQETQYF	TGTGCCAGCAGCCTCGGACGCTTACAGGCTCAAGAGACCCAGTACTTC
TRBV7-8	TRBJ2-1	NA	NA	CASSLVPSRVGPHEQFF	TGTGCCAGCAGCTTAGTCCCGTCCCGGGTTGGTCCCCATGAGCAGTTCTTC
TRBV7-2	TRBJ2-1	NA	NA	CASSSLTGHVYNEQFF	TGTGCCAGCAGCTCCTTAACGGGACACGTTTACAATGAGCAGTTCTTC
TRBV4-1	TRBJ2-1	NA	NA	CASSPTGTPLGNEQFF	TGCGCCAGCAGCCCAACCGGGACTCCCCTCGGGAATGAGCAGTTCTTC
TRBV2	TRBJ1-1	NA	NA	CASGRRVKGGAVEAFF	TGTGCCAGTGGGCGAAGGGTAAAGGGAGGTGCGGTTGAAGCTTTCTTT